This T cell receptor (beta chain) was identified in a study of blood T cell repertoires in COVID-19. Study-wide background: Material from acute and convalescent COVID-19 was sourced from the United States, Italy and Spain.

V lost 6 bases, J lost 1 base, and 13 bases lay in between. The germline CDR1 and CDR2 sequences are WSHSY and SAAADI. This CDR3 comprises 15 residues. Sequencing used immunoSEQ multiplex PCR; TCRdb keeps in-frame clones, though not all of them. The sample carries a few hundred thousand clones, 80% to 90% recorded once. This TCR came from a man aged 25 to 45 with active or convalescent COVID-19. The chain recombines TRBV10-2 with TRBJ1-5, with D possibly TRBD1 on 5 matching bases. Sequencing was done on a sample of peripheral blood. The chain's CDR3 is CASRLGGASNQPQHF. Written as DNA, the CDR3 is TGCGCCAGCAGACTCGGGGGTGCGAGCAATCAGCCCCAGCATTTT.